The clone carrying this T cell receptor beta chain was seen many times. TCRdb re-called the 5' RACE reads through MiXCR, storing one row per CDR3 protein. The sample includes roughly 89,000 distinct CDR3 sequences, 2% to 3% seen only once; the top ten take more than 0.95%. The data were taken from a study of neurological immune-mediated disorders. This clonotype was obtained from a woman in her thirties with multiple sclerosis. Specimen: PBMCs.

CDR3 sequence: CASTTQGTDTQYF. DNA of the CDR3: TGTGCCAGCACCACCCAGGGCACAGATACGCAGTATTTT. The chain links TRBV21-1 to TRBJ2-3. TRBV21-1 is classified as a pseudogene. The CDR3 totals 13 residues.